This entry is about one T cell receptor beta chain. These data originate in a study of blood T cell repertoires in COVID-19. Study summary: The United States, Italy and Spain supplied acute and convalescent COVID-19 samples. T cells, B-cell-depleted T cells, or PBMCs provided the cDNA or gDNA that served as material.

The CDR3 has 15 amino acids. Germline-derived CDR1 and CDR2 are SGHDN and FVKESK. With 3 bases removed from V and 3 bases from J, the gap between germline ends came to 15 bases. Source study methods: Researchers report that nucleated cell counts were estimated from reference gene primer amplification. Clones were read by immunoSEQ multiplex PCR, and TCRdb kept only the in-frame ones, dropping some. V and J calls and clone size are those listed in that table; D and trimming were worked out from the DNA. The sample has about 78,000 clones; 80% to 95% are singletons. V gene TRBV14 combines with J gene TRBJ2-7; a weak D match, TRBD1 (6 bases). The sample consisted of peripheral blood. This receptor was obtained from a woman in her fifties or sixties in a cohort sampled during active COVID-19. The CDR3 coding sequence is TGTGCCAGCAGCCAGGGAATAGGGGGATACTACGAGCAGTACTTC. It is translated as CASSQGIGGYYEQYF. The full variable domain, completed using reference TRBV14 and TRBJ2-7, is EAGVTQFPSHSVIEKGQTVTLRCDPISGHDNLYWYRRVMGKEIKFLLHFVKESKQDESGMPNNRFLAERTGGTYSTLKVQPAELEDSGVYFCASSQGIGGYYEQYFGPGTRLTVT.